This is a list of T cell receptor beta chains from one sample in a study of blood T cell repertoires in COVID-19. Libraries were prepared by immunoSEQ multiplex PCR; TCRdb keeps only in-frame clonotypes and omits some of them. Of roughly 100,000 clones listed, 84% were seen once; the top ten hold approximately 27%. The sample comprised peripheral blood. All receptors come from a man between 60 and 70 years old with acute or convalescent COVID-19. Both conserved end residues are part of each CDR3. A D gene is named only where the DNA matches it firmly. Clone size, where shown, is once, few, many, or a class for clones that have expanded.

d_gene	abundance	v_gene	j_gene	CDR3aa	CDR3nt
-	-	TRBV7-8	TRBJ1-1	CASSHLDTNTEAFF	TGTGCCAGCAGCCATTTAGACACGAACACTGAAGCTTTCTTT
TRBD1	few	TRBV2	TRBJ1-6	CASSPIAGQGGHF	TGTGCCAGCAGTCCCATTGCGGGACAGGGAGGCCACTTT
TRBD1	-	TRBV19	TRBJ1-1	CASRRDRGGTEAFF	TGTGCCAGTAGGCGGGACAGGGGGGGAACTGAAGCTTTCTTT
TRBD2	once	TRBV5-1	TRBJ2-1	CASSRNSGRANNEQFF	TGCGCCAGCAGCCGAAATAGCGGGAGGGCTAACAATGAGCAGTTCTTC
-	-	TRBV11-3	TRBJ1-1	CASSLGTTGNTEAFF	TGTGCCAGCAGCTTGGGAACGACAGGAAACACTGAAGCTTTCTTT
-	-	TRBV18	TRBJ2-2	CASSPGGTGELFF	TGTGCCAGCTCACCGGGGGGCACCGGGGAGCTGTTTTTT
-	-	TRBV7-2	TRBJ2-7	CASSGGLLGEQYF	TGTGCCAGCAGCGGGGGCCTCCTGGGTGAGCAGTACTTC
-	-	TRBV19	TRBJ2-1	CATSRVGNDEQFF	TGTGCCACCTCGCGGGTGGGAAACGATGAGCAGTTCTTC
-	-	TRBV5-1	TRBJ2-2	CASSLGYGRTGELFF	TGCGCCAGCAGCTTAGGTTACGGGAGAACCGGGGAGCTGTTTTTT
TRBD1	-	TRBV7-9	TRBJ1-3	CASSFGTGVGNTIYF	TGTGCCAGCAGCTTCGGGACAGGGGTCGGAAACACCATATATTTT
TRBD1	-	TRBV24-1	TRBJ2-6	CATSDWGTGPDSGANVLTF	TGTGCCACCAGTGATTGGGGGACAGGGCCTGACTCTGGGGCCAACGTCCTGACTTTC
TRBD1	-	TRBV6-6	TRBJ1-5	CATVGQNNQPQHF	TGTGCCACCGTGGGACAGAACAATCAGCCCCAGCATTTT
-	-	TRBV5-1	TRBJ2-3	CASSSSPRSTDTQYF	TGCGCCAGCAGCTCCTCCCCACGGAGCACAGATACGCAGTATTTT
-	-	TRBV2	TRBJ2-5	CASSEVLGTQETQYF	TGTGCCAGCAGTGAGGTCCTCGGGACACAAGAGACCCAGTACTTC
-	few	TRBV24-1	TRBJ1-5	CATSENGQPQHF	TGTGCCACCAGTGAAAACGGTCAGCCCCAGCATTTT
-	-	TRBV28	TRBJ1-2	CASHDSPYGYTF	TGTGCCAGCCACGACAGCCCTTATGGCTACACCTTC